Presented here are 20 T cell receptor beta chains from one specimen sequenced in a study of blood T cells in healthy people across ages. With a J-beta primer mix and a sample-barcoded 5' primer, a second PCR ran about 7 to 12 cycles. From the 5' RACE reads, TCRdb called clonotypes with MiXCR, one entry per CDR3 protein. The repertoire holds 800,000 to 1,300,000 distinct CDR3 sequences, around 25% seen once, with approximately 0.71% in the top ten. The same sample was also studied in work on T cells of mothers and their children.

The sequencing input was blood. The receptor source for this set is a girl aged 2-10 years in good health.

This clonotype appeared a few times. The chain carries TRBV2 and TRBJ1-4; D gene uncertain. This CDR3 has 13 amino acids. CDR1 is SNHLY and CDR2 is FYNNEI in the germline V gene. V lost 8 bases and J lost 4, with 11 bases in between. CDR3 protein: CASSELVNEKLFF. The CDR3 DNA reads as TGTGCCAGCTCTGAGCTCGTTAATGAAAAACTGTTTTTT.

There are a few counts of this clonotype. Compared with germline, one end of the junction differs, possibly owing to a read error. The CDR3 DNA follows: TGTGCCAGCAGTCCCACAGGGCAAGAGATCCAGTACTTC. Translated, it gives CASSPTGQEIQYF. J is TRBJ2-5 and V is TRBV28, with a tentative D call TRBD1 (6 bases). This CDR3 spans 13 amino acids. Germline loops: CDR1 MDHEN, CDR2 SYDVKM. Full variable domain (rest looked up from reference TRBV28 and TRBJ2-5): DVKVTQSSRYLVKRTGEKVFLECVQDMDHENMFWYRQDPGLGLRLIYFSYDVKMKEKGDIPEGYSVSREKKERFSLILESASTNQTSMYLCASSPTGQEIQYFGPGTRLLVL.

The CDR3 region is CSARGGRIYEQYF. The CDR3 DNA is TGCAGTGCTAGGGGGGGACGGATCTACGAGCAGTACTTC. The rearrangement uses TRBV20-1 and TRBJ2-7; tentatively, D is TRBD2 (6 bases). Trimming took 3 bases from V and 3 from J, leaving 12 bases between them. The CDR3 spans 13 residues. The germline V gene has CDR1 DFQATT and CDR2 SNEGSKA (reference sequence).

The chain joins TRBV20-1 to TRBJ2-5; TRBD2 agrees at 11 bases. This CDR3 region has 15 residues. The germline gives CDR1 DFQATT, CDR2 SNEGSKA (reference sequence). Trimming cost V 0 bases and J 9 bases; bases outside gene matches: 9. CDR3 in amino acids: CSARDVAGGFMAQYF. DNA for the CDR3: TGCAGTGCTAGAGACGTAGCGGGGGGGTTTATGGCCCAGTACTTC.

Here the CDR3 DNA reads TGTGCCAGCAGTTTATGGGACAGTACCAACGAGCAGTACTTC. Amino acid sequence: CASSLWDSTNEQYF. The gene calls are TRBV27 and TRBJ2-5, with 7 bases aligning to TRBD1. Judging by the DNA end, TRBJ2-7 fits better; the J call may be wrong. CDR3 length: 14 amino acids. Germline CDR1 MNHEY, CDR2 SMNVEV (reference sequence).

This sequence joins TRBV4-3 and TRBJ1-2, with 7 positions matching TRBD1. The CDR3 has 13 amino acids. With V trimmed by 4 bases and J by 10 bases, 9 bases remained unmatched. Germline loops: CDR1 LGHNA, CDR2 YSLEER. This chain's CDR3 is CASSREIRGPYTF. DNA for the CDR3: TGCGCCAGCAGCCGCGAGATAAGGGGGCCCTACACCTTC.

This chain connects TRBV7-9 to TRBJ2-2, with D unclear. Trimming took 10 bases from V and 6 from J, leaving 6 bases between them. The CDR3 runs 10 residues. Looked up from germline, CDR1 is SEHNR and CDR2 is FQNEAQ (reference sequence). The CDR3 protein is CATGPGELFF. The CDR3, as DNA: TGTGCCACCGGTCCCGGGGAGCTGTTTTTT.

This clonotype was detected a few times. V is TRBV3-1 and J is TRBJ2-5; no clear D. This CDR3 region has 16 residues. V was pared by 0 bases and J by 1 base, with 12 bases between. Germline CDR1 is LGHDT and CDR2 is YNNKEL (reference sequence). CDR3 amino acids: CASSQEGRDFQETQYF. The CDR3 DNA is TGTGCCAGCAGCCAAGAGGGCCGAGACTTCCAAGAGACCCAGTACTTC.

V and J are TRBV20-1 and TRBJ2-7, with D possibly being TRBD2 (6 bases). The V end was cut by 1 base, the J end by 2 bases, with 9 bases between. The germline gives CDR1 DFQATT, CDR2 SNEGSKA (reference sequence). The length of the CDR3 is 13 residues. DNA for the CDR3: TGCAGTGCTAGAGGGCGGGAAACCTACGAGCAGTACTTC. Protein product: CSARGRETYEQYF.

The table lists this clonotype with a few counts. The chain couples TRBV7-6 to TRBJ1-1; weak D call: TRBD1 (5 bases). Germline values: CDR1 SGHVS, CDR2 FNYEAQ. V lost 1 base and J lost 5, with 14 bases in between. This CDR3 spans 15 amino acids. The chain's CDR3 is CASSLVPQGGTEAFF. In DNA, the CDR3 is TGTGCCAGCAGCTTAGTCCCCCAGGGCGGGACTGAAGCTTTCTTT.

CDR3 residues: CASSQGFSGRPGSHEQFF. The CDR3, as DNA: TGTGCCAGCAGCCAAGGTTTTAGCGGGAGGCCGGGAAGCCATGAGCAGTTCTTC. This chain links TRBV14 with TRBJ2-1; 10 bases line up with TRBD2. V trimming: 1 base; J trimming: 8 bases; junction bases outside the gene matches: 14. The CDR3 spans 18 residues. CDR1 SGHDN and CDR2 FVKESK come from the germline V gene.

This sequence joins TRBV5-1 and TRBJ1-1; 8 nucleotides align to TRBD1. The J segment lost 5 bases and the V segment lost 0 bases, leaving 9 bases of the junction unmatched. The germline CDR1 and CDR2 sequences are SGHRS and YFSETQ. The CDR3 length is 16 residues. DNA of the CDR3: TGCGCCAGCAGCTTGGGGGACAGGCAGTTTTGGACTGAAGCTTTCTTT. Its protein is CASSLGDRQFWTEAFF. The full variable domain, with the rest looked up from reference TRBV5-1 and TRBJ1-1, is KAGVTQTPRYLIKTRGQQVTLSCSPISGHRSVSWYQQTPGQGLQFLFEYFSETQRNKGNFPGRFSGRQFSNSRSEMNVSTLELGDSALYLCASSLGDRQFWTEAFFGQGTRLTVV.

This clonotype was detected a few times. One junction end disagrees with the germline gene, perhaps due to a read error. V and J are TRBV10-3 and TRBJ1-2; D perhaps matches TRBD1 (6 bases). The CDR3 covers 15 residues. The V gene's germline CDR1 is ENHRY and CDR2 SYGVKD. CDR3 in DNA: TGTGCCATCAGTTCGGGGGGCGCTCCTAACCATGGCTACACCTTC. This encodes CAISSGGAPNHGYTF.

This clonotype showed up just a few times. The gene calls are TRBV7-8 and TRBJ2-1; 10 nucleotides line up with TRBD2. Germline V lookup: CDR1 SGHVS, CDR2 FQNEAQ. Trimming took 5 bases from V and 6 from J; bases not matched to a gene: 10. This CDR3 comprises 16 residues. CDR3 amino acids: CASSPVLAGEGNEQFF. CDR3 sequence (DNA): TGTGCCAGCAGCCCAGTCCTAGCGGGAGAAGGCAATGAGCAGTTCTTC. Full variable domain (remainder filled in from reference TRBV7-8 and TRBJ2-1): GAGVSQSPRYKVAKRGQDVALRCDPISGHVSLFWYQQALGQGPEFLTYFQNEAQLDKSGLPSDRFFAERPEGSVSTLKIQRTQQEDSAVYLCASSPVLAGEGNEQFFGPGTRLTVL.

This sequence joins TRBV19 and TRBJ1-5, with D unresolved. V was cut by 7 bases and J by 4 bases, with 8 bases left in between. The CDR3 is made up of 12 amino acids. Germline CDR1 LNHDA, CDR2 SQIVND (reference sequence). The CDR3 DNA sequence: TGTGCCAGTAAATATGGGAATCAGCCCCAGCATTTT. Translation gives CASKYGNQPQHF.

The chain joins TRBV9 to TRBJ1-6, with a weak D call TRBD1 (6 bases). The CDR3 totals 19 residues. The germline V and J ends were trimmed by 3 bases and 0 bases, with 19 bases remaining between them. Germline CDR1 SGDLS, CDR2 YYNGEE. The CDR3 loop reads CASSALVTGTGSYNSPLHF. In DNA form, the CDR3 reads TGTGCCAGCAGCGCCCTTGTTACAGGGACCGGCTCCTATAATTCACCCCTCCACTTT.

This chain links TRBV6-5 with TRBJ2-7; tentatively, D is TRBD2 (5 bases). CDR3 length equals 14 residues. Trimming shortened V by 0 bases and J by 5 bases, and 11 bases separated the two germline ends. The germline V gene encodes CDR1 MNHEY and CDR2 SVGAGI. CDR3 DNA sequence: TGTGCCAGCAGTTACTCGGGGAGTGGGAACGAGCAGTACTTC. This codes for CASSYSGSGNEQYF.

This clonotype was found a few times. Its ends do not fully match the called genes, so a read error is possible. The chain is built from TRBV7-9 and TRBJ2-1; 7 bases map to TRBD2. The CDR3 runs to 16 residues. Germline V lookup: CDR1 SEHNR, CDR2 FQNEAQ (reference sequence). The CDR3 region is CASSLVGQREYSEQFF. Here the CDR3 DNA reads TGTGCCAGCAGCTTAGTAGGGCAGCGGGAATACAGTGAGCAGTTCTTC.

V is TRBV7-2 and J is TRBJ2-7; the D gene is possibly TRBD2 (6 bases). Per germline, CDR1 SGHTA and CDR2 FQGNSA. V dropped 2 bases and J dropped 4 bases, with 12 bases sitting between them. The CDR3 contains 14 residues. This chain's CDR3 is CASSLNVAVYEQYF. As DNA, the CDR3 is TGTGCCAGCAGCTTAAACGTAGCGGTATACGAGCAGTACTTC.

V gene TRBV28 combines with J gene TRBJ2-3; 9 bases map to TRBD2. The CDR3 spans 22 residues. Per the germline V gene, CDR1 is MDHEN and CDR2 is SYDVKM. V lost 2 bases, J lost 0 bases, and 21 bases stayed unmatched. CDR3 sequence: CASSLIFPLHLAGMPSTDTQYF. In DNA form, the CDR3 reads TGTGCCAGCAGTTTAATTTTCCCCCTTCATCTAGCGGGGATGCCTAGCACAGATACGCAGTATTTT.